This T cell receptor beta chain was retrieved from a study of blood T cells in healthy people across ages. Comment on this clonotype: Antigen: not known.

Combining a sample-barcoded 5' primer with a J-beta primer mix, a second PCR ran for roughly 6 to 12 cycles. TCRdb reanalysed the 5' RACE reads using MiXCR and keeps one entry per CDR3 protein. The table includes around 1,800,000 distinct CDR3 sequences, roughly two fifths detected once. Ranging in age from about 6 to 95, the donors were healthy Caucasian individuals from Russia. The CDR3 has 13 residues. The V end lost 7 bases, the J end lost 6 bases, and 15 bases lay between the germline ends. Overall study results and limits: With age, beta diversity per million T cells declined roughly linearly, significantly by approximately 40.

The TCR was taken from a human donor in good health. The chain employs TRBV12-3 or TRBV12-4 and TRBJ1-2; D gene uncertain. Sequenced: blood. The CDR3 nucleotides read TGTGCCAGCACCTTGGGAGACAACCATGGCTACACCTTC. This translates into CASTLGDNHGYTF.